Shown below are 8 T cell receptor beta chains from a single sample sequenced in a study of cytomegalovirus exposure and HLA in healthy donors. A multiplex PCR was run with 60 Vbeta primers and 13 Jbeta primers. Measured with immunoSEQ multiplex PCR; TCRdb has only the in-frame clones, and not every one. Among about 160,000 clones listed, about 75% were seen once. The specimen sequenced was PBMCs. Every receptor here comes from a woman in her 50s in good health and CMV-seropositive.

As DNA, the CDR3 is TGTGCCAGCAGCCTTGACAGGGTTGGCTACACCTTC. This gives the protein CASSLDRVGYTF. V and J are TRBV11-2 and TRBJ1-2, with TRBD1 identical over 7 bases. V gave up 5 bases and J gave up 7 bases; unmatched junction bases: 4. Germline assignment: CDR1 SGHAT and CDR2 FQNNGV. The CDR3 length is 12 residues.

The J gene is TRBJ2-3, the V gene TRBV28; 10 bases agree with TRBD2. Germline V gene sequence: CDR1 MDHEN, CDR2 SYDVKM. This CDR3 is built from 18 residues. J gave up 2 bases and V 5 bases, and 13 bases lay outside the gene matches. The CDR3: CASSTSGEGGDHTDTQYF. CDR3 bases: TGTGCCAGCAGTACTAGCGGGGAAGGGGGCGACCACACAGATACGCAGTATTTT.

This chain joins TRBV5-1 and TRBJ2-3, with a possible D match to TRBD1 (6 bases). CDR1 is SGHRS, CDR2 YFSETQ, per germline. This CDR3 comprises 16 residues. V lost 0 bases and J lost 0, with 11 bases in between. CDR3: CASSLVGTRSTDTQYF. CDR3 DNA: TGCGCCAGCAGCTTGGTTGGGACACGTAGCACAGATACGCAGTATTTT.

In this sample, this clone turned up once. One end of the junction does not line up with germline, which may come from a read error. The chain is built from TRBV7-6 and TRBJ2-5; 8 bases are shared with TRBD1. The CDR3 spans 16 residues. Germline loops: CDR1 SGHVS, CDR2 FNYEAQ. The CDR3 region is CASSPTGVKTQEIQYF. The CDR3, as DNA: TGTGCCAGCAGCCCGACAGGGGTCAAAACCCAAGAGATCCAGTACTTC.

V and J are TRBV27 and TRBJ1-5; D gene ambiguous. Trimming stripped 4 bases from V and 5 bases from J, with 6 bases between. This CDR3 has 12 amino acids. Germline V lookup: CDR1 MNHEY, CDR2 SMNVEV (reference sequence). The CDR3 region has the DNA TGTGCCAGCAGTTCTACCGATCAGCCCCAGCATTTT. Protein: CASSSTDQPQHF.

This clone was observed a single time. CDR3 residues: CATSRAPSGQGGYEQYF. CDR3 nucleotides: TGTGCCACCAGCAGAGCCCCATCTGGACAGGGTGGCTACGAGCAGTACTTC. This sequence joins TRBV15 and TRBJ2-7; the match to TRBD1 covers 8 bases. J was trimmed by 3 bases and V by 1 base; bases with no gene match: 11. The CDR3 consists of 17 residues. Germline V CDR1 and CDR2: LNHNV, YYDKDF (reference sequence). Looking up the rest from reference TRBV15 and TRBJ2-7 gives the full variable domain: DAMVIQNPRYQVTQFGKPVTLSCSQTLNHNVMYWYQQKSSQAPKLLFHYYDKDFNNEADTPDNFQSRRPNTSFCFLDIRSPGLGDTAMYLCATSRAPSGQGGYEQYFGPGTRLTVT.

The V gene is TRBV19, the J gene TRBJ2-3; 8 bases fit TRBD1. The germline V gene encodes CDR1 LNHDA and CDR2 SQIVND (reference sequence). The CDR3 runs to 18 residues. Trimming at V came to 5 bases and at J to 1 base, leaving 14 bases not matched to a gene. The CDR3 here is CASSRARTGSFGTDTQYF. The CDR3 DNA is TGTGCCAGTAGTCGCGCCCGGACAGGGAGTTTCGGCACAGATACGCAGTATTTT.

This rearrangement joins TRBV6-1 to TRBJ2-5; D possibly corresponds to TRBD1 (5 bases). The CDR3 is made up of 14 amino acids. Germline V lookup: CDR1 MNHNS, CDR2 SASEGT. Trimming shortened V by 1 base and J by 7 bases, and 13 bases separated the two germline ends. In DNA form, the CDR3 reads TGTGCCAGCAGTGAAGTAAGGGGCCCCGGGACCCAGTACTTC. It translates to CASSEVRGPGTQYF.